This T cell receptor beta chain was sequenced for a study of early T cells in non-severe SARS-CoV-2 infection. Per germline, CDR1 SEHNR and CDR2 FQNEAQ (reference sequence). V was cut by 5 bases and J by 3 bases, with 13 bases left in between. The CDR3 is 14 amino acids. TCRdb redid the calling of the 5' RACE reads with MiXCR, one entry per CDR3 protein. This sample has about 88,000 distinct CDR3 sequences; about 15% occur once, and the top ten carry about 5.5%. The TCR was taken from an adult who was a healthcare worker with PCR-confirmed SARS-CoV-2 infection or an uninfected control (not recorded which). The chain is built from TRBV7-9 and TRBJ1-1; D remains ambiguous. Sequenced sample: whole blood. CDR3: CASSPTRPYTEAFF. In DNA, the CDR3 is TGTGCCAGCAGCCCTACCCGTCCCTACACTGAAGCTTTCTTT.